This TCR beta chain was captured by sequencing in a study of cytomegalovirus exposure and HLA in healthy donors. Study results and limitations: Most of the TCR beta V segments (in an earlier analysis) were productive either about 87% or about 30% of the time.

The PCR had 60 Vbeta and 13 Jbeta primers. TCRdb's table, derived via immunoSEQ multiplex PCR, lists solely in-frame clones and lacks some. The sample lists 150,000 to 180,000 clones, 65% to 85% occurring once. This clone was recorded once. Its antigen is not identified. V dropped 2 bases and J dropped 4 bases, with 14 bases sitting between them. Germline-derived CDR1 and CDR2 are GTSNPN and SVGIG (reference sequence). The CDR3 is made up of 14 amino acids. This chain joins TRBV30 and TRBJ1-2; TRBD1 is a possible D gene (5 bases). The source of this sequence is a woman between 35 and 50 years old in good health and CMV-seropositive. The source material was PBMCs. CDR3 in amino acids: CAWSFGGLSYGYTF. CDR3 sequence (DNA): TGTGCCTGGAGTTTTGGGGGACTGAGCTATGGCTACACCTTC.